These 8 T cell receptor beta chains came from one sample sequenced in a study of Graves' ophthalmopathy and Graves' hyperthyroidism. TCR beta CDR3 amplification used RNA transcripts. First-round RT-PCR used HTBI primers; second-round multiplex PCR followed. TCRdb re-called the multiplex PCR reads through MiXCR, storing one row per CDR3 protein. The data hold roughly 400,000 distinct CDR3 sequences, with approximately 18% observed a single time. Material: peripheral blood. These TCRs come from an adult woman with stable Graves' hyperthyroidism.

The table lists this clonotype with many counts. The V call is TRBV12-3 or TRBV12-4, the J call TRBJ2-7, with D perhaps matching TRBD2 (6 bases). This CDR3 has 13 amino acids. Trimming took 6 bases from V and 9 from J, leaving 18 bases between them. This CDR3 is CASSQGLLLGQYF. The CDR3 DNA sequence: TGTGCCAGCAGCCAAGGACTACTCCTAGGGCAGTACTTC.

This clonotype was picked up many times. This sequence joins TRBV6-5 and TRBJ1-5; the D is unclear. The CDR3 covers 15 residues. V was pared by 0 bases and J by 0 bases, with 6 bases between. Per the germline V gene, CDR1 is MNHEY and CDR2 is SVGAGI. CDR3 DNA sequence: TGTGCCAGCAGTTACTCGATGGCTAGCAATCAGCCCCAGCATTTT. Its translation: CASSYSMASNQPQHF.

This clonotype was seen ten or more times. The J gene is TRBJ2-7, the V gene TRBV6-5; D is possibly TRBD1 or TRBD2 (5 bases each). V dropped 1 base and J dropped 2 bases, with 18 bases sitting between them. Germline lookup yields CDR1 MNHEY and CDR2 SVGAGI. The CDR3 runs 17 residues. In DNA, the CDR3 is TGTGCCAGCAGTTACTTAATTTTTCTACGGGGCCCCTACGAGCAGTACTTC. It is translated as CASSYLIFLRGPYEQYF.

This clonotype was seen ten or more times. V gene TRBV11-2 combines with J gene TRBJ2-7; TRBD1 aligns across 7 bases. J lost 1 base, V lost 3 bases, and 3 bases had no gene match. There are 14 residues in the CDR3. Germline lookup yields CDR1 SGHAT and CDR2 FQNNGV. This chain's CDR3 is CASSLDRLSYEQYF. CDR3 sequence (DNA): TGTGCCAGCAGCTTGGACAGGTTGTCCTACGAGCAGTACTTC.

In this sample, this clonotype turned up a few times. This chain uses TRBV29-1 with TRBJ2-5, with a weak D call TRBD1 (6 bases). V shed 6 bases and J shed 2 bases, with 19 bases lying between them. Germline CDR1 is SQVTM and CDR2 is ANQGSEA. This CDR3 contains 15 residues. This chain's CDR3 is CSVAPRGGNQETQYF. The CDR3 DNA reads TGCAGCGTAGCTCCCAGGGGTGGGAATCAAGAGACCCAGTACTTC.

This clonotype was recorded at least ten times. At one of its ends the junction is not consistent with the germline gene, which may arise from a read error. V usage is TRBV6-1 and J usage is TRBJ2-4; the D gene is possibly TRBD2 (6 bases). The CDR3 is 14 residues long. Germline CDR1 is MNHNS and CDR2 is SASEGT. CDR3 amino acids: CASSEGGVKNIKYF. The DNA of the CDR3 is TGTGCCAGCAGTGAAGGGGGGGTCAAAAACATTAAGTACTTC.

The chain links TRBV6-5 to TRBJ1-1; TRBD1 aligns across 7 bases. The CDR3 sequence is 16 residues long. Per germline, CDR1 MNHEY and CDR2 SVGAGI. Trimming cost V 1 base and J 4 bases; bases outside gene matches: 9. The CDR3 coding sequence is TGTGCCAGCAGTTACTTCACAGGGGCCGGATCCACTGAAGCTTTCTTT. Protein: CASSYFTGAGSTEAFF.

CDR3 nucleotide sequence: TGTGCCAGCACCCTAAGCGGGAGGAGGCACGAGCAGTACTTC. Translating it yields CASTLSGRRHEQYF. V is TRBV7-9 and J is TRBJ2-7; 9 positions agree with TRBD2. The junction had 9 bases not matched to a gene; V was cut back by 7 bases and J by 5 bases. The CDR3 is made up of 14 amino acids. CDR1 and CDR2 (germline): SEHNR, FQNEAQ (reference sequence).